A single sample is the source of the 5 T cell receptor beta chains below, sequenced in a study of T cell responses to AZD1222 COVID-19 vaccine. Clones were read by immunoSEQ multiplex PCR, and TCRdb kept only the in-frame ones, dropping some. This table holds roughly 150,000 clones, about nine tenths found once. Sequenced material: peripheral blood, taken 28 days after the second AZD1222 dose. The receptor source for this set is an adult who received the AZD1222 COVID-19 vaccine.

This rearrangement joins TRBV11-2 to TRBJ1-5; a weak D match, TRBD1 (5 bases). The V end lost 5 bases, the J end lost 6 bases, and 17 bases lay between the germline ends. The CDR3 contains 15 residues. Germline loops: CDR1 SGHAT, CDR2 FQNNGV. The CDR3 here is CASSPSGGSSQPQHF. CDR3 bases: TGTGCCAGCAGCCCTTCGGGGGGTTCAAGTCAGCCCCAGCATTTT. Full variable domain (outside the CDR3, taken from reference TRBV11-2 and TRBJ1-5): EAGVAQSPRYKIIEKRQSVAFWCNPISGHATLYWYQQILGQGPKLLIQFQNNGVVDDSQLPKDRFSAERLKGVDSTLKIQPAKLEDSAVYLCASSPSGGSSQPQHFGDGTRLSIL.

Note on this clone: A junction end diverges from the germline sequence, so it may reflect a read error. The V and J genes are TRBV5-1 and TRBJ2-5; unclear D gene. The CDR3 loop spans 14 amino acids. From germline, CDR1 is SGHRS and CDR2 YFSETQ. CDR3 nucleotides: TGCGCCAGCAGATTGGAAGGAGCCCTAGAGACCCAGTACTTC. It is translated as CASRLEGALETQYF.

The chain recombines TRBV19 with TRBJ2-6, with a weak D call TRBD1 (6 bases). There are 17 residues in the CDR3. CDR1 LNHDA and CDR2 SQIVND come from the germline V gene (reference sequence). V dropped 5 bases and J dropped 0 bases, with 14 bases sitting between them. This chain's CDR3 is CASSEKGDISGANVLTF. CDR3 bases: TGTGCCAGTAGTGAGAAGGGGGACATCTCTGGGGCCAACGTCCTGACTTTC. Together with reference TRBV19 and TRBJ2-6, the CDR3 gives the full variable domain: DGGITQSPKYLFRKEGQNVTLSCEQNLNHDAMYWYRQDPGQGLRLIYYSQIVNDFQKGDIAEGYSVSREKKESFPLTVTSAQKNPTAFYLCASSEKGDISGANVLTFGAGSRLTVL.

In nucleotides, the CDR3 is TGTGCCTGGAGTTGGCCAGGGGGCCTCCCCCAAGGCTACACCTTC. Its translation is CAWSWPGGLPQGYTF. The chain is built from TRBV30 and TRBJ1-2, with 8 positions matching TRBD1. J was trimmed by 8 bases and V by 2 bases; bases with no gene match: 13. There are 15 residues in the CDR3. Germline loops: CDR1 GTSNPN, CDR2 SVGIG (reference sequence).

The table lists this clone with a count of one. Here the CDR3 reads CASSGRGQLPNYGYTF. For the CDR3, the DNA is TGTGCCAGCAGCGGACGAGGACAGTTACCTAACTATGGCTACACCTTC. The rearrangement joins TRBV6-2 or TRBV6-3 to TRBJ1-2; D is possibly TRBD1 (6 bases). V was trimmed by 6 bases and J by 0 bases, leaving 17 bases between them. The CDR3 spans 16 residues. Germline V gives CDR1 MNHEY, CDR2 SVGEGT.